Listed here are 22 T cell receptor beta chains from one sample, sequenced in a study of neurological immune-mediated disorders. Using its own MiXCR run on the 5' RACE reads, TCRdb lists one record per CDR3 protein. Seen here are some 50,000 distinct CDR3 sequences, about 1.8% observed once, and the top ten hold 2% to 2.5%. Sequenced material: PBMCs. The receptors shown here come from a woman between 40 and 55 years old with multiple sclerosis.

Ten or more counts support this clonotype. The chain is built from TRBV20-1 and TRBJ2-5, with TRBD1 matching over 8 bases. The J segment lost 5 bases and the V segment lost 0 bases, leaving 5 bases of the junction unmatched. CDR1 is DFQATT and CDR2 is SNEGSKA in the germline V gene (reference sequence). This CDR3 contains 14 residues. The DNA for the CDR3 is TGCAGTGCTAGAGATCGGACAGGGTGGGAGACCCAGTACTTC. It is translated as CSARDRTGWETQYF.

This clonotype was counted many times. The V and J genes are TRBV12-5 and TRBJ2-2; 8 bases agree with TRBD1. J was trimmed by 5 bases and V by 0 bases; bases with no gene match: 8. This CDR3 is 17 amino acids long. Germline CDR1 is LGHNT and CDR2 is FRNRAP. DNA of the CDR3: TGTGCTAGTGGTTTGGTAAAGGACAGGGCGAGGACCGGGGAGCTGTTTTTT. Amino acid sequence: CASGLVKDRARTGELFF.

This clonotype was seen ten or more times. V is TRBV9 and J is TRBJ2-7, with TRBD1 matching over 9 bases. The CDR3 contains 14 residues. V gave up 6 bases and J gave up 1 base; unmatched junction bases: 5. CDR1 and CDR2 (germline): SGDLS, YYNGEE. The CDR3 coding sequence is TGTGCCAGCACCAAGGGGACAGGGTCCTACGAGCAGTACTTC. It translates to CASTKGTGSYEQYF.

This clonotype was detected many times. The genes are TRBV20-1 and TRBJ1-4; D not resolved. The CDR3 length is 14 residues. Germline assignment: CDR1 DFQATT and CDR2 SNEGSKA (reference sequence). The germline V and J ends were trimmed by 1 base and 0 bases, with 6 bases remaining between them. This CDR3 reads CSARGGATNEKLFF. The CDR3 coding sequence is TGCAGTGCTAGAGGCGGGGCAACTAATGAAAAACTGTTTTTT.

The table lists this clonotype with many counts. This chain uses TRBV29-1 with TRBJ1-4; D gene uncertain. V was cut by 4 bases and J by 0 bases, with 9 bases left in between. The CDR3 sequence is 14 residues long. The germline CDR1 and CDR2 sequences are SQVTM and ANQGSEA. The CDR3 loop is CSVASVATNEKLFF. CDR3 nucleotide sequence: TGCAGCGTTGCGTCGGTTGCAACTAATGAAAAACTGTTTTTT.

This clonotype was seen at least ten times. The V and J genes are TRBV20-1 and TRBJ2-2; TRBD1 agrees at 8 bases. The J segment lost 6 bases and the V segment lost 2 bases, leaving 14 bases of the junction unmatched. The V gene's germline CDR1 is DFQATT and CDR2 SNEGSKA (reference sequence). The CDR3 spans 17 residues. CDR3 protein: CSARPYWTGTGAGELFF. The DNA for the CDR3 is TGCAGTGCTAGACCCTATTGGACAGGGACAGGCGCCGGGGAGCTGTTTTTT.

This clonotype came up many times. This sequence joins TRBV15 and TRBJ2-4, with D possibly matching TRBD1 (7 bases). Trimming removed 4 bases at V and 8 bases at J, with 15 bases between. Germline values: CDR1 LNHNV, CDR2 YYDKDF (reference sequence). This CDR3 has 14 residues. CDR3 protein: CATSTEGGQHIQYF. CDR3 nucleotides: TGTGCCACCAGCACGGAGGGGGGACAGCACATTCAGTACTTC.

This clonotype was counted many times. The V and J genes are TRBV5-1 and TRBJ2-3; 7 bases line up with TRBD1. The germline V gene encodes CDR1 SGHRS and CDR2 YFSETQ. The length of the CDR3 is 13 residues. V gave up 3 bases and J gave up 4 bases; unmatched junction bases: 2. The CDR3: CASSSQGADTQYF. Written as DNA, the CDR3 is TGCGCCAGCAGCTCCCAGGGGGCAGATACGCAGTATTTT.

This clonotype was picked up many times. The genes are TRBV20-1 and TRBJ2-1, with D perhaps matching TRBD1 (7 bases). Per germline, CDR1 DFQATT and CDR2 SNEGSKA (reference sequence). The CDR3 totals 14 residues. With 5 bases removed from V and 3 bases from J, the gap between germline ends came to 14 bases. In DNA form, the CDR3 reads TGCAGTGCTGGGCAGGGGGGAGACTACAATGAGCAGTTCTTC. Translation: CSAGQGGDYNEQFF.

This clonotype has only a few counts. The chain combines TRBV20-1 with TRBJ1-1; 7 bases are shared with TRBD1. The V segment lost 5 bases and the J segment 1 base; nucleotides outside the gene matches: 4. This CDR3 region has 13 residues. Germline lookup yields CDR1 DFQATT and CDR2 SNEGSKA (reference sequence). CDR3 bases: TGCAGTGCTGCATACAGGGGGAACACTGAAGCTTTCTTT. Amino acid sequence: CSAAYRGNTEAFF.

In this sample, this clonotype turned up many times. The chain joins TRBV7-9 to TRBJ2-1; 7 positions match TRBD2. The V and J ends lost 3 bases and 8 bases, in that order; junction bases with no gene match: 1. Germline-derived CDR1 and CDR2 are SEHNR and FQNEAQ (reference sequence). The CDR3 spans 12 residues. CDR3 DNA sequence: TGTGCCAGCAGCTTCGGGGGGTATGAGCAGTTCTTC. Protein: CASSFGGYEQFF.

This clonotype was found many times. The chain links TRBV20-1 to TRBJ1-4; D call uncertain. The length of the CDR3 is 13 residues. V dropped 4 bases and J dropped 2 bases, with 8 bases sitting between them. CDR1 and CDR2 from the germline V gene are DFQATT and SNEGSKA (reference sequence). The CDR3 nucleotides are TGCAGTGCTACCGGATACACTAATGAAAAACTGTTTTTT. Its protein is CSATGYTNEKLFF.

In this sample, this clonotype turned up a few times. This rearrangement joins TRBV20-1 to TRBJ2-1; 13 bases align to TRBD2. Germline values: CDR1 DFQATT, CDR2 SNEGSKA (reference sequence). The CDR3 is 19 residues long. J was trimmed by 8 bases and V by 1 base; bases with no gene match: 17. As DNA, the CDR3 is TGCAGTGCTAGAGCGGACGGGACTAGCGGGGAGGCCCTCCCCTATGAGCAGTTCTTC. Translated: CSARADGTSGEALPYEQFF.

This clonotype showed up many times. The chain links TRBV5-1 to TRBJ2-7; TRBD1 aligns across 9 bases. Germline CDR1 is SGHRS and CDR2 is YFSETQ. V gave up 7 bases and J gave up 6 bases; unmatched junction bases: 14. This CDR3 contains 15 residues. CDR3 region: CASGTGYNPAGEQYF. The DNA for the CDR3 is TGCGCCAGCGGGACAGGGTACAATCCGGCGGGCGAGCAGTACTTC. Full variable domain (rest looked up from reference TRBV5-1 and TRBJ2-7): KAGVTQTPRYLIKTRGQQVTLSCSPISGHRSVSWYQQTPGQGLQFLFEYFSETQRNKGNFPGRFSGRQFSNSRSEMNVSTLELGDSALYLCASGTGYNPAGEQYFGPGTRLTVT.

In this sample, this clonotype turned up many times. The chain employs TRBV15 and TRBJ1-5; no reliable D call. The CDR3 has 15 residues. V was clipped by 2 bases and J by 1 base, with 9 bases between them. CDR1 and CDR2 (germline): LNHNV, YYDKDF (reference sequence). The DNA of the CDR3 is TGTGCCACCAGCAGACGCCCGCAAAGCAATCAGCCCCAGCATTTT. Translation: CATSRRPQSNQPQHF.

This clonotype was detected many times. This rearrangement joins TRBV20-1 to TRBJ2-1; 8 bases line up with TRBD1. The J segment lost 4 bases and the V segment lost 5 bases, leaving 7 bases of the junction unmatched. CDR3 length: 14 amino acids. CDR1 is DFQATT, CDR2 SNEGSKA, per germline (reference sequence). The chain's CDR3 is CSAYLTGAYNEQFF. The CDR3 DNA follows: TGCAGTGCTTACCTGACAGGGGCTTACAATGAGCAGTTCTTC.

About this clonotype itself: This could be a read error, since a much larger clone is one nucleotide away. This sequence joins TRBV7-8 and TRBJ2-7; the match to TRBD2 covers 8 bases. Germline V gives CDR1 SGHVS, CDR2 FQNEAQ. This CDR3 is 15 amino acids long. The CDR3 here is CVSSPSPTSASEQYF. The CDR3 nucleotides read TGTGTCAGCAGCCCGTCCCCGACTAGCGCCTCCGAGCAGTACTTC.

This clonotype occurred many times. The rearrangement joins TRBV10-3 to TRBJ2-1; D is uncertain. CDR3 length: 13 amino acids. Germline V gene data show CDR1 as ENHRY and CDR2 as SYGVKD. The V end was cut by 2 bases, the J end by 7 bases, with 9 bases between. The CDR3 loop reads CAISENYRNEQFF. The CDR3, as DNA: TGTGCCATCAGTGAGAACTACCGTAATGAGCAGTTCTTC.

The rearrangement uses TRBV6-1 and TRBJ2-3; the D is unclear. CDR3 length: 12 amino acids. Trimming shortened V by 5 bases and J by 5 bases, and 8 bases separated the two germline ends. The germline V gene encodes CDR1 MNHNS and CDR2 SASEGT. The DNA for the CDR3 is TGTGCCAGCAGTCCACGAAGAGATACGCAGTATTTT. Translation gives CASSPRRDTQYF.

This clonotype was detected ten times or more. This chain connects TRBV27 to TRBJ2-7; D is unclear. CDR3 size: 16 residues. Germline loops: CDR1 MNHEY, CDR2 SMNVEV (reference sequence). Trimming left V 5 bases short and J 6 bases short, with 23 bases between. CDR3 coding DNA: TGTGCCAGCAGTCTTCGCCTGGACGTACCGTTACGCGAGCAGTACTTC. Translated: CASSLRLDVPLREQYF.

This clonotype has at least ten counts. The rearrangement uses TRBV12-3 or TRBV12-4 and TRBJ2-7; D is undetermined. The ends were cut back, 1 base at V and 1 base at J, with 5 bases in the middle. The CDR3 loop spans 13 amino acids. CDR3 DNA sequence: TGTGCCAGCAGTTTAGACAGATCCTACGAGCAGTACTTC. It specifies CASSLDRSYEQYF.

Comment on this clonotype: A single base separates this from a much larger clone, so it may be a read error. The rearrangement joins TRBV5-1 to TRBJ2-3, with D unclear. Per the germline V gene, CDR1 is SGHRS and CDR2 is YFSETQ. V was shortened by 4 bases and J by 1 base, with 16 bases between the two germline ends. CDR3 length equals 16 residues. The CDR3 DNA sequence: TGCGCCAGCAGCCACCTAGGAGTGAAAGGCACAGATACGCAGTATTTT. Amino acids: CASSHLGVKGTDTQYF.